This is a list of T cell receptor beta chains from one sample in a study of blood T cell repertoires in COVID-19. Assay used: immunoSEQ multiplex PCR; TCRdb lists only in-frame clones, some missing. This table holds 120,000 to 150,000 clones, 80% to 85% found once. Specimen: peripheral blood. The source of these receptors is a human donor in a cohort sampled during active COVID-19. Both conserved end residues are part of each CDR3. D genes are given only for firm matches. Size values are once, few and many counts, or a class for expanded clones, and some rows have none.

CDR3	DNA	V	J	D	size
CASSVREETQYF	TGTGCCAGCAGCGTACGAGAAGAGACCCAGTACTTC	TRBV11-2	TRBJ2-5	NA	NA
CASSRRRDSNYGYTF	TGTGCCAGCAGCCGGCGCCGGGACAGTAACTATGGCTACACCTTC	TRBV4-2	TRBJ1-2	TRBD1	NA
CASSSQISTEAFF	TGCGCCAGCAGCTCCCAGATATCCACTGAAGCTTTCTTT	TRBV5-1	TRBJ1-1	NA	NA
CASSETGGLTDTQYF	TGTGCCAGCAGCGAAACGGGGGGGCTCACAGATACGCAGTATTTT	TRBV11-2	TRBJ2-3	TRBD2	NA
CASSPNHSNQPQHF	TGTGCCAGTAGTCCAAATCATAGCAATCAGCCCCAGCATTTT	TRBV19	TRBJ1-5	NA	NA
CASRGAAEAFF	TGTGCCAGCAGAGGGGCCGCTGAAGCTTTCTTT	TRBV12-3/TRBV12-4	TRBJ1-1	NA	NA
CASSPGTGRNSPLHF	TGTGCCAGCAGCCCGGGGACAGGGAGAAATTCACCCCTCCACTTT	TRBV7-2	TRBJ1-6	TRBD1	NA
CASTQDRGRADTQYF	TGTGCCAGCACTCAAGACAGGGGCAGGGCAGATACGCAGTATTTT	TRBV2	TRBJ2-3	TRBD1	NA
CASSFGAGGSGNTIYF	TGTGCCAGCAGCTTTGGGGCAGGGGGGTCTGGAAACACCATATATTTT	TRBV5-4	TRBJ1-3	TRBD1	once
CASSSTTGKYEKLFF	TGCGCCAGCAGCTCGACAACAGGGAAGTACGAAAAACTGTTTTTT	TRBV4-1	TRBJ1-4	NA	few
CAWSVRGGRMNTEAFF	TGTGCCTGGAGTGTACGGGGGGGACGGATGAACACTGAAGCTTTCTTT	TRBV30	TRBJ1-1	NA	NA
CASSLDRGGSPLHF	TGTGCCAGCAGCTTGGACAGGGGAGGTTCACCCCTCCACTTT	TRBV5-4	TRBJ1-6	TRBD1	NA
CAVGGGPNEQFF	TGTGCCGTTGGGGGGGGGCCCAATGAGCAGTTCTTC	TRBV10-3	TRBJ2-1	NA	once
CASSVGGVEDIQYF	TGTGCCAGCAGCGTAGGGGGAGTGGAGGACATTCAGTACTTC	TRBV9	TRBJ2-4	NA	NA
CASRTSGAQETQYF	TGTGCCAGCAGGACTAGCGGGGCCCAAGAGACCCAGTACTTC	TRBV3-1/TRBV3-2	TRBJ2-5	TRBD2	NA
CATSDLPGAHTEAFF	TGTGCCACCAGTGATCTTCCAGGGGCGCACACTGAAGCTTTCTTT	TRBV24-1	TRBJ1-1	NA	NA
CASSELTGRSETQYF	TGCGCCAGCAGTGAGTTGACAGGGCGATCAGAGACCCAGTACTTC	TRBV10-2	TRBJ2-5	TRBD1	NA